This is a list of T cell receptor beta chains from one sample in a study of shared clonotypes between healthy human individuals. Using immunoSEQ multiplex PCR, the repertoire was profiled, and TCRdb retains in-frame clones only, with some absent. The table has 100,000 to 120,000 clones, 68% seen once; the top ten hold 24%. The sequencing input was memory CD8+ T cells sorted from blood. All receptors come from a woman aged 25 to 45 in good health. Each CDR3 is given with its conserved first and last residue. A D gene is named only where the DNA matches it firmly. Some rows have no size entry. The others give once, few or many, or a class for an expanded clone.

j_call,v_call,d_call,cdr3_length,clone_size,cdr3_nt,cdr3_aa
TRBJ2-2,TRBV5-4,-,17,-,-,CASSFGPGQGATGELFF
TRBJ2-1,TRBV5-1,-,15,-,TGCGCCAGCAGCTTGGACGTTAGCTCCTACAATGAGCAGTTCTTC,CASSLDVSSYNEQFF
TRBJ2-7,TRBV6-1,TRBD2,15,-,TGTGCCAGCACTTGGGCGGCTAGCGGGCACTACGAGCAGTACTTC,CASTWAASGHYEQYF
TRBJ2-1,TRBV10-3,-,14,-,TGTGCCAGCGGGGGGACAGGGACTTACAATGAGCAGTTCTTC,CASGGTGTYNEQFF
TRBJ2-5,TRBV9,TRBD2,15,-,TGTGCCAGCAGCCCGTCGGCGGGAGGAGGGGAGACCCAGTACTTC,CASSPSAGGGETQYF
TRBJ2-3,TRBV13,-,11,-,TGTGCCAGCGGCCTTGGAGATACGCAGTATTTT,CASGLGDTQYF
TRBJ2-4,TRBV7-6,-,15,-,TGTGCCAGCAGCCCATGGGGTAGGGAAAGAAACATTCAGTACTTC,CASSPWGRERNIQYF
TRBJ2-7,TRBV27,TRBD2,14,-,TGTGCCAGCAGTCGACTAGCGGCGAAGGACGAGCAGTACTTC,CASSRLAAKDEQYF
TRBJ2-7,TRBV11-1,-,13,-,TGTGCCAGCAGCCTAAGACAGTCCTACGAGCAGTACTTC,CASSLRQSYEQYF
TRBJ2-7,TRBV25-1,TRBD1,18,-,TGTGCCAGCAGTGAAATGGGGGTTGAGGTGACAGGGGAGGACGAGCAGTACTTC,CASSEMGVEVTGEDEQYF
TRBJ1-6,TRBV11-2,-,15,-,TGTGCCAGCAGCACAGACTACTCCTATAATTCACCCCTCCACTTT,CASSTDYSYNSPLHF
TRBJ2-2,TRBV7-2,TRBD1,15,once,TGTGCCAGCAGCTCGGATGGGACAGGGAGTAGGGAGCTGTTTTTT,CASSSDGTGSRELFF
TRBJ1-4,TRBV2,-,14,-,TGTGCCAGCAGTGAACCCGGGCCAACAGAAAAACTGTTTTTT,CASSEPGPTEKLFF
TRBJ2-2,TRBV6-4,TRBD2,16,-,TGTGCCAGCAGTGACTCGACTAGCGGGAACACCGGGGAGCTGTTTTTT,CASSDSTSGNTGELFF
TRBJ2-3,TRBV6-4,TRBD2,16,few,TGTGCCAGCAGTGACTCAGCGGGAGGTTCCACAGATACGCAGTATTTT,CASSDSAGGSTDTQYF
TRBJ2-3,TRBV6-1,TRBD2,15,-,TGTGCCAGCAGAGGACTAGCGGGTAGCACAGATACGCAGTATTTT,CASRGLAGSTDTQYF
TRBJ2-7,TRBV29-1,TRBD1,13,many,TGCAGCGTTGAAGGGGACAGCTCCTACGAGCAGTACTTC,CSVEGDSSYEQYF
TRBJ1-1,TRBV5-4,-,14,-,TGTGCCAGCAGCTTGCTCAGGGAGAACACTGAAGCTTTCTTT,CASSLLRENTEAFF
TRBJ1-1,TRBV10-1,TRBD1,14,-,TGCGCCAGCAGTAAGAGACAGGGGAACACTGAAGCTTTCTTT,CASSKRQGNTEAFF
TRBJ2-5,TRBV27,-,14,-,TGTGCCAGCAGTAATCAGATGGGCTGGGAGACCCAGTACTTC,CASSNQMGWETQYF
TRBJ1-1,TRBV27,-,14,-,TGTGCCAGCACCTTCCCCTCGGTGGGGGGTGAAGCTTTCTTT,CASTFPSVGGEAFF
TRBJ2-7,TRBV7-9,-,12,-,TGTGCCAGCAGCTTAGAGACCTACGAGCAGTACTTC,CASSLETYEQYF
TRBJ2-3,TRBV25-1,-,17,-,TGTGCCAGCAGTGACTCGGAACCGAGCGGGAGCACAGATACGCAGTATTTT,CASSDSEPSGSTDTQYF
TRBJ1-2,TRBV18,-,12,-,TGTGCCAGCTCACACCCAAACTATGGCTACACCTTC,CASSHPNYGYTF
TRBJ1-1,TRBV6-6,TRBD1,14,-,TGTGCCAGCAGTGTGGGACAGGAGAACACTGAAGCTTTCTTT,CASSVGQENTEAFF
TRBJ2-7,TRBV1,-,17,-,TGCACCAGCAGCTATTGCTATTGGGGACTAGCGTCCCCCGAGCAGTACTTC,CTSSYCYWGLASPEQYF
TRBJ2-7,TRBV11-2,-,13,-,TGTGCCAGCAGCTTAGACCCAGGGAGACAGGCAATCTTC,CASSLDPGRQAIF
TRBJ1-6,TRBV5-1,-,12,-,TGCGCCAGCAGTCACCTCGATTCACCCCTCCACTTT,CASSHLDSPLHF
TRBJ2-3,TRBV6-1,-,11,-,TGTGCCACCCAATTACTAGATACGCAGTATTTT,CATQLLDTQYF
TRBJ1-1,TRBV29-1,-,12,-,TGCAGCGGGGGGTTCGCGAACACTGAAGCTTTCTTT,CSGGFANTEAFF
TRBJ2-1,TRBV7-6,TRBD1,16,-,TGTGCCAGCAGCCCGCAAGGGACAGGGGGATACAATGAGCAGTTCTTC,CASSPQGTGGYNEQFF
TRBJ2-7,TRBV13,-,15,few,TGTGCCAGCAGCTCTCAATTACAGGGTTACAACGAGCAGTACTTC,CASSSQLQGYNEQYF
TRBJ2-7,TRBV10-3,-,13,-,TGTGCCATCAGTGACGGCAGCAGTTACGAGCAGTACTTC,CAISDGSSYEQYF
TRBJ2-7,TRBV7-9,TRBD2,16,-,TGTGCCAGCAGCTTAGCTGGACTAGCGGGAGCTCACGAGCAGTACTTC,CASSLAGLAGAHEQYF
TRBJ1-1,TRBV11-1,-,14,-,TGTGCCAGCAGCCGATGGGCCGGGGGCACTGAAGCTTTCTTT,CASSRWAGGTEAFF
TRBJ2-7,TRBV2,TRBD2,15,-,TGTGCCAGCAGTGAAGGGCGGGAGGTCTCCTACGAGCAGTACTTC,CASSEGREVSYEQYF
TRBJ2-7,TRBV7-9,TRBD2,14,-,TGTGCCAGCAGCTCTAGCGGGACCCTCTACGAGCAGTACTTC,CASSSSGTLYEQYF
TRBJ1-1,TRBV10-2,-,16,-,TGCGCCAGCAGTGAGTCCGGAAAACCGGGGAGCGCTGAAGCTTTCTTT,CASSESGKPGSAEAFF
TRBJ2-7,TRBV6-5,TRBD1,14,-,TGTGCCAGCAGTCCGGGACAGGGGACCTACGAGCAGTACTTC,CASSPGQGTYEQYF
TRBJ2-5,TRBV25-1,TRBD2,15,-,TGTGCCAGCAGTTGGACTAGCGGGAGCCTTGGGGAGCAGTACTTC,CASSWTSGSLGEQYF
TRBJ2-3,TRBV4-2,-,15,-,TGTGCCAGCAACCCGAACTTGGATAGCACAGATACGCAGTATTTT,CASNPNLDSTDTQYF
TRBJ2-7,TRBV2,-,14,-,TGTGCCAGCAGTGACGGGGTCAGGGACTACGAGCAGTACTTC,CASSDGVRDYEQYF
TRBJ1-5,TRBV27,TRBD1,15,-,TGTGCCAGCAGTGCGACAGGGAAGAGCAATCAGCCCCAGCATTTT,CASSATGKSNQPQHF
TRBJ1-2,TRBV28,-,12,few,TGTGCCAGCAGTCCCCAGGACTATGGCTACACCTTC,CASSPQDYGYTF
TRBJ2-7,TRBV23-1,TRBD2,16,-,TGCGCCAGCAGTCAATCGGCTAGCGGGAGGACATACGAGCAGTACTTC,CASSQSASGRTYEQYF
TRBJ2-5,TRBV4-1,-,15,-,TGCGCCAGCAGCCAAGTCACGACAGCGGCAGAGACCCAGTACTTC,CASSQVTTAAETQYF
TRBJ2-1,TRBV27,TRBD2,15,-,TGTGCCAGCAGTCCCGGGACTAGCGGGATCGATGAGCAGTTCTTC,CASSPGTSGIDEQFF
TRBJ2-7,TRBV7-9,TRBD1,15,-,TGTGCCAGCAGCACACGACAGGGGCCGCCCTACGAGCAGTACTTC,CASSTRQGPPYEQYF
TRBJ1-4,TRBV15,TRBD1,15,-,TGTGCCACCAGCAGATCCGGGACAGGAGGGGAAAAACTGTTTTTT,CATSRSGTGGEKLFF
TRBJ1-1,TRBV4-1,-,15,-,TGCGCCAGCAGCCAAGTACAGGGAGGGAACACTGAAGCTTTCTTT,CASSQVQGGNTEAFF
TRBJ2-5,TRBV2,TRBD2,14,-,TGTGCCAGCAGTGTCGCGGGAGGGCGAGAGACCCAGTACTTC,CASSVAGGRETQYF
TRBJ1-3,TRBV2,-,16,-,TGTGCCAGCAGTGTTGTCGGCAGACAAAGGGGAAACACCATATATTTT,CASSVVGRQRGNTIYF
TRBJ2-1,TRBV6-4,TRBD2,16,-,TGTGCCAGCAGTCGGACTAGCGAGAGCTCCTACAATGAGCAGTTCTTC,CASSRTSESSYNEQFF
TRBJ2-3,TRBV28,-,16,-,TGTGCCAGCAGTAATCTAAGGTTCGAGAGCCCCCGCACGCAGTATTTT,CASSNLRFESPRTQYF
TRBJ1-2,TRBV11-3,TRBD1,13,-,TGTGCCAGCAGCTTAGGGACAGGTTGGGGCTACACCTTC,CASSLGTGWGYTF
TRBJ1-1,TRBV5-1,-,13,-,TGCGCCAGCTGGGGCGCCTTGAACACTGAAGCTTTCTTT,CASWGALNTEAFF
TRBJ2-3,TRBV14,TRBD2,16,-,TGTGCCAGCAGCCGAAAACTAGCGGGAGCGACAGATACGCAGTATTTT,CASSRKLAGATDTQYF